This entry features one T cell receptor beta chain sequence. In TCRdb, the PCR reads were re-called with MiXCR into one record per CDR3 protein. The sample consists of under 15,000 distinct CDR3 sequences, more than 50% of them appearing once. These data come from a study of tumor-infiltrating lymphocytes in oesophageal squamous cell carcinoma. V trimming: 3 bases; J trimming: 3 bases; junction bases outside the gene matches: 1. CDR1 is SGHTA and CDR2 is FQGNSA in the germline V gene. This CDR3 spans 14 amino acids. The sequence was collected from a female donor with esophageal squamous cell carcinoma. The sample consisted of esophageal tumor tissue. The V gene is TRBV7-2, the J gene TRBJ2-7; TRBD2 matches 11 bases. The CDR3 DNA sequence: TGTGCCAGCAGCTTCACTAGCGGGAGCTACGAGCAGTACTTC. Its translation is CASSFTSGSYEQYF. Filled out from reference TRBV7-2 and TRBJ2-7, the complete variable domain reads GAGVSQSPSNKVTEKGKDVELRCDPISGHTALYWYRQSLGQGLEFLIYFQGNSAPDKSGLPSDRFSAERTGGSVSTLTIQRTQQEDSAVYLCASSFTSGSYEQYFGPGTRLTVT.